These T cell receptor beta chains were read from a single sample in a study of cytomegalovirus exposure and HLA in healthy donors. The assay was immunoSEQ multiplex PCR, and TCRdb's table has in-frame clones only and misses some. The table shows around 190,000 clones, with approximately 81% occurring only once. The sequenced sample consisted of PBMCs. These receptors originate from a man between 18 and 35 years old in good health and CMV-seropositive. Each CDR3 is given with its conserved first and last residue. Fields, in order: J gene, V gene, clone size, D gene, CDR3 DNA, CDR3 protein. D genes are given only for firm matches. Rows give clone size only sometimes, using once, few, many, or a class for an expanded clone.

J gene: TRBJ2-1
V gene: TRBV27
clone size: .
D gene: TRBD2
CDR3 DNA: TGTGCCAGCAGTTTGCTTGGGACTAGCGGGAGGGTAAAACAGTTCTTC
CDR3 protein: CASSLLGTSGRVKQFF

J gene: TRBJ2-1
V gene: TRBV27
clone size: .
D gene: .
CDR3 DNA: TGTGCCAGCAGTCCAGGCCGCAATGAGCAGTTCTTC
CDR3 protein: CASSPGRNEQFF

J gene: TRBJ1-6
V gene: TRBV4-1
clone size: .
D gene: .
CDR3 DNA: TGCGCCAGCAGCCATCTACAGGGATTTGTTAATTCACCCCTCCACTTT
CDR3 protein: CASSHLQGFVNSPLHF

J gene: TRBJ2-7
V gene: TRBV7-9
clone size: .
D gene: .
CDR3 DNA: TGTGCCAGCAGCCCTGACAGCTCTAGCTCCTACGAGCAGTACTTC
CDR3 protein: CASSPDSSSSYEQYF

J gene: TRBJ2-5
V gene: TRBV9
clone size: few
D gene: .
CDR3 DNA: TGTGCCAGCAGCGTAGCCGGGGGCCAAGAGACCCAGTACTTC
CDR3 protein: CASSVAGGQETQYF

J gene: TRBJ2-2
V gene: TRBV5-8
clone size: .
D gene: TRBD2
CDR3 DNA: TGTGCCAGCAGCTTGACGGGAGGAGACACCGGGGAGCTGTTTTTT
CDR3 protein: CASSLTGGDTGELFF

J gene: TRBJ2-1
V gene: TRBV11-2
clone size: .
D gene: TRBD2
CDR3 DNA: TGTGCCAGCAGCTTATTTTCTAGCGGGAGCCCCGAGCAGTTCTTC
CDR3 protein: CASSLFSSGSPEQFF

J gene: TRBJ1-2
V gene: TRBV5-1
clone size: .
D gene: TRBD1
CDR3 DNA: TGCGCCAGCAGCTTGGGCGGGACAGGGACCTCCGGCTACACCTTC
CDR3 protein: CASSLGGTGTSGYTF

J gene: TRBJ1-2
V gene: TRBV11-2
clone size: once
D gene: TRBD1
CDR3 DNA: TGTGCCAGCAGCTTGGGACAGGGTCACTATGGCTACACCTTC
CDR3 protein: CASSLGQGHYGYTF

J gene: TRBJ2-6
V gene: TRBV5-8
clone size: once
D gene: .
CDR3 DNA: TGTGCCAGCAGCTTTCCGGGGTCCTCTTACTCTGGGGCCAACGTCCTGACTTTC
CDR3 protein: CASSFPGSSYSGANVLTF

J gene: TRBJ1-1
V gene: TRBV30
clone size: .
D gene: .
CDR3 DNA: TGTGCCTGGGGCGTGGCGGGGGGCGCGTTAAGGGCTTTCTTT
CDR3 protein: CAWGVAGGALRAFF

J gene: TRBJ1-4
V gene: TRBV7-9
clone size: .
D gene: .
CDR3 DNA: TGTGCCAGCAGTCCCCCCGGTCAGGGAGGTGAAAAACTGTTTTTT
CDR3 protein: CASSPPGQGGEKLFF

J gene: TRBJ1-6
V gene: TRBV4-1
clone size: .
D gene: .
CDR3 DNA: TGCGCCAGCAGCCAAGATCGGAGGTCCCAGGGGTCACCCCTCCACTTT
CDR3 protein: CASSQDRRSQGSPLHF

J gene: TRBJ1-2
V gene: TRBV7-9
clone size: .
D gene: TRBD1
CDR3 DNA: TGTGCCAGCAGCTTGGGGACAGATCTTTTAGGCTACACCTTC
CDR3 protein: CASSLGTDLLGYTF

J gene: TRBJ2-7
V gene: TRBV6-1
clone size: .
D gene: TRBD2
CDR3 DNA: TGTGCCAGCAGTGAGAGGCGGAGCGGGGGGGCCTACGAGCAGTACTTC
CDR3 protein: CASSERRSGGAYEQYF